These T cell receptor beta chains were read from a single sample in a study of long-term antiretroviral therapy in people with HIV. Generated by immunoSEQ multiplex PCR, the TCRdb table keeps only in-frame clones and is missing some. The sample yields fewer than 25,000 clones, less than 85% seen once. Specimen: unsorted PBMCs, collected 2.9 years after starting antiretroviral therapy. Source of these receptors: a woman in her twenties or thirties with HIV. Each CDR3 is given with its conserved first and last residue. Each record gives: clone size, D gene, CDR3 length, J gene, V gene, CDR3 protein, CDR3 DNA. A D gene is named only where the DNA matches it firmly. Expanded clones get a size class; other rows say once, few or many, or leave the size out.

clone size: .
D gene: .
CDR3 length: 14
J gene: TRBJ2-7
V gene: TRBV11-2
CDR3 protein: CASSPRYVSYEQYF
CDR3 DNA: TGTGCCAGCAGCCCAAGGTATGTCTCCTACGAGCAGTACTTC

clone size: .
D gene: TRBD1
CDR3 length: 17
J gene: TRBJ1-1
V gene: TRBV7-7
CDR3 protein: CASSHQTRGPMNTEAFF
CDR3 DNA: TGTGCCAGCAGCCACCAAACGAGGGGGCCCATGAACACTGAAGCTTTCTTT

clone size: few
D gene: .
CDR3 length: 13
J gene: TRBJ1-2
V gene: TRBV18
CDR3 protein: CASSHGTNYGYTF
CDR3 DNA: TGTGCCAGCTCACACGGGACGAACTATGGCTACACCTTC

clone size: .
D gene: .
CDR3 length: 14
J gene: TRBJ1-1
V gene: TRBV2
CDR3 protein: CASRASNGQLEAFF
CDR3 DNA: TGTGCCAGCAGAGCCTCTAATGGACAGCTTGAAGCTTTCTTT

clone size: .
D gene: .
CDR3 length: 16
J gene: TRBJ1-2
V gene: TRBV18
CDR3 protein: CASSPARGTEWSGYTF
CDR3 DNA: TGTGCCAGCTCACCCGCCAGAGGGACTGAGTGGAGTGGCTACACCTTC

clone size: .
D gene: TRBD1
CDR3 length: 15
J gene: TRBJ2-7
V gene: TRBV6-5
CDR3 protein: CASSPGQTSSYEQYF
CDR3 DNA: TGTGCCAGCAGTCCGGGACAGACAAGCTCCTACGAGCAGTACTTC

clone size: .
D gene: .
CDR3 length: 17
J gene: TRBJ2-5
V gene: TRBV5-1
CDR3 protein: CASSLGPGANLQETQYF
CDR3 DNA: TGCGCCAGCAGCTTAGGCCCCGGGGCGAACCTCCAAGAGACCCAGTACTTC

clone size: .
D gene: .
CDR3 length: 14
J gene: TRBJ2-5
V gene: TRBV18
CDR3 protein: CASTKQGNQETQYF
CDR3 DNA: TGTGCCAGTACCAAACAGGGCAACCAAGAGACCCAGTACTTC

clone size: once
D gene: .
CDR3 length: 13
J gene: TRBJ1-5
V gene: TRBV2
CDR3 protein: CASRVLSNQPQHF
CDR3 DNA: TGTGCCAGCAGGGTTTTGAGCAATCAGCCCCAGCATTTT

clone size: .
D gene: TRBD1
CDR3 length: 15
J gene: TRBJ1-1
V gene: TRBV6-1
CDR3 protein: CASSSQGQGVDEAFF
CDR3 DNA: TGTGCCAGCAGTTCCCAGGGACAGGGGGTGGATGAAGCTTTCTTT

clone size: .
D gene: TRBD2
CDR3 length: 16
J gene: TRBJ2-1
V gene: TRBV6-1
CDR3 protein: CASSERTSGGGGEQFF
CDR3 DNA: TGTGCCAGCAGTGAACGGACTAGCGGGGGCGGGGGTGAGCAGTTCTTC

clone size: .
D gene: .
CDR3 length: 15
J gene: TRBJ2-1
V gene: TRBV14
CDR3 protein: CASSQVVYGDNEQFF
CDR3 DNA: TGTGCCAGCAGCCAAGTCGTGTACGGGGACAATGAGCAGTTCTTC

clone size: .
D gene: TRBD2
CDR3 length: 15
J gene: TRBJ2-3
V gene: TRBV27
CDR3 protein: CASSLRGGRADTQYF
CDR3 DNA: TGTGCCAGCAGTTTACGGGGGGGGCGGGCAGATACGCAGTATTTT

clone size: .
D gene: .
CDR3 length: 13
J gene: TRBJ2-7
V gene: TRBV30
CDR3 protein: CAWGWGGLYEQYF
CDR3 DNA: TGTGCCTGGGGCTGGGGCGGCCTCTACGAGCAGTACTTC

clone size: few
D gene: .
CDR3 length: 16
J gene: TRBJ2-3
V gene: TRBV7-6
CDR3 protein: CASSGVPGLSTDTQYF
CDR3 DNA: TGTGCCAGCAGCGGGGTACCCGGGCTTAGCACAGATACGCAGTATTTT

clone size: .
D gene: .
CDR3 length: 14
J gene: TRBJ2-5
V gene: TRBV2
CDR3 protein: CASSEGQLKETQYF
CDR3 DNA: TGTGCCAGCAGTGAGGGACAACTAAAAGAGACCCAGTACTTC

clone size: .
D gene: .
CDR3 length: 17
J gene: TRBJ1-5
V gene: TRBV19
CDR3 protein: CASTHSGTGEGNQPQHF
CDR3 DNA: TGTGCCAGTACCCACTCGGGGACCGGGGAAGGGAATCAGCCCCAGCATTTT

clone size: once
D gene: TRBD2
CDR3 length: 12
J gene: TRBJ2-3
V gene: TRBV6-5
CDR3 protein: CASNGGEDTQYF
CDR3 DNA: TGTGCCAGCAATGGGGGGGAAGATACGCAGTATTTT

clone size: .
D gene: .
CDR3 length: 16
J gene: TRBJ1-1
V gene: TRBV19
CDR3 protein: CACHDSGLALSTEAFF
CDR3 DNA: TGTGCCTGTCATGATTCAGGGTTAGCCCTGAGCACTGAAGCTTTCTTT

clone size: once
D gene: .
CDR3 length: 13
J gene: TRBJ1-1
V gene: TRBV4-1
CDR3 protein: CASSQVLNTEAFF
CDR3 DNA: TGCGCCAGCAGCCAAGTTTTGAACACTGAAGCTTTCTTT

clone size: .
D gene: .
CDR3 length: 14
J gene: TRBJ2-1
V gene: TRBV2
CDR3 protein: CASPRGPFSNEQFF
CDR3 DNA: TGTGCCAGCCCGCGCGGACCGTTCTCCAATGAGCAGTTCTTC

clone size: few
D gene: .
CDR3 length: 13
J gene: TRBJ1-2
V gene: TRBV19
CDR3 protein: CASRVGQYYGYTF
CDR3 DNA: TGTGCCAGTAGGGTTGGACAGTACTATGGCTACACCTTC

clone size: few
D gene: .
CDR3 length: 16
J gene: TRBJ1-6
V gene: TRBV2
CDR3 protein: CASSRRRFGDNSPLHF
CDR3 DNA: TGTGCCAGCAGTCGACGGCGCTTTGGGGATAATTCACCCCTCCACTTT

clone size: .
D gene: .
CDR3 length: 16
J gene: TRBJ2-1
V gene: TRBV2
CDR3 protein: CASSEESQGGYNEQFF
CDR3 DNA: TGTGCCAGCAGTGAAGAGAGCCAGGGCGGCTACAATGAGCAGTTCTTC

clone size: .
D gene: .
CDR3 length: 18
J gene: TRBJ2-2
V gene: TRBV7-9
CDR3 protein: CASSLRDGRLYVTGELFF
CDR3 DNA: TGTGCCAGCAGCTTGAGGGATGGTAGGCTTTATGTTACCGGGGAGCTGTTTTTT

clone size: .
D gene: .
CDR3 length: 14
J gene: TRBJ1-2
V gene: TRBV2
CDR3 protein: CASSEGGVPRGYTF
CDR3 DNA: TGTGCCAGCAGTGAAGGCGGGGTCCCTCGTGGCTACACCTTC

clone size: .
D gene: TRBD1
CDR3 length: 15
J gene: TRBJ2-5
V gene: TRBV7-7
CDR3 protein: CASSPGTGVQETQYF
CDR3 DNA: TGTGCCAGCAGCCCGGGGACAGGGGTTCAGGAGACCCAGTACTTC

clone size: few
D gene: .
CDR3 length: 10
J gene: TRBJ2-2
V gene: TRBV9
CDR3 protein: CASSGRELFF
CDR3 DNA: TGTGCCAGCAGCGGCAGGGAGCTGTTTTTT

clone size: .
D gene: .
CDR3 length: 15
J gene: TRBJ2-7
V gene: TRBV11-2
CDR3 protein: CASSFYTGKSDEQYF
CDR3 DNA: TGTGCCAGCAGCTTTTATACAGGGAAGTCTGACGAGCAGTACTTC

clone size: once
D gene: TRBD1
CDR3 length: 15
J gene: TRBJ2-7
V gene: TRBV27
CDR3 protein: CASRINRDSGYEQYF
CDR3 DNA: TGTGCCAGCAGGATAAATAGGGACAGCGGTTACGAGCAGTACTTC

clone size: .
D gene: TRBD1
CDR3 length: 15
J gene: TRBJ1-1
V gene: TRBV6-5
CDR3 protein: CASSYSGQVNTEAFF
CDR3 DNA: TGTGCCAGCAGTTACTCCGGACAGGTGAACACTGAAGCTTTCTTT

clone size: .
D gene: .
CDR3 length: 14
J gene: TRBJ1-1
V gene: TRBV10-2
CDR3 protein: CASTLTGGNTEAFF
CDR3 DNA: TGCGCCAGCACCCTGACAGGAGGGAACACTGAAGCTTTCTTT

clone size: .
D gene: .
CDR3 length: 17
J gene: TRBJ2-3
V gene: TRBV13
CDR3 protein: CASSLPLTALTEDTQYF
CDR3 DNA: TGTGCCAGCAGCTTACCCCTTACGGCCCTTACAGAAGATACGCAGTATTTT

clone size: once
D gene: .
CDR3 length: 12
J gene: TRBJ1-5
V gene: TRBV6-1
CDR3 protein: CASSVLGQPQHF
CDR3 DNA: TGTGCCAGCAGTGTTTTGGGGCAGCCCCAGCATTTT

clone size: once
D gene: .
CDR3 length: 11
J gene: TRBJ2-5
V gene: TRBV30
CDR3 protein: CAWTVQETQYF
CDR3 DNA: TGTGCCTGGACCGTTCAAGAGACCCAGTACTTC

clone size: .
D gene: TRBD2
CDR3 length: 15
J gene: TRBJ2-1
V gene: TRBV11-2
CDR3 protein: CASSLPSGGPSEQFF
CDR3 DNA: TGTGCCAGCAGCTTACCCTCGGGGGGGCCCAGTGAGCAGTTCTTC

clone size: .
D gene: TRBD2
CDR3 length: 15
J gene: TRBJ2-3
V gene: TRBV5-1
CDR3 protein: CASSIGLAGADTQYF
CDR3 DNA: TGCGCCAGCAGCATCGGACTAGCGGGCGCAGATACGCAGTATTTT

clone size: .
D gene: .
CDR3 length: 17
J gene: TRBJ1-1
V gene: TRBV7-9
CDR3 protein: CASSQTPGQPMNTEAFF
CDR3 DNA: TGTGCCAGCAGCCAAACGCCAGGACAGCCCATGAACACTGAAGCTTTCTTT

clone size: .
D gene: .
CDR3 length: 17
J gene: TRBJ2-5
V gene: TRBV7-8
CDR3 protein: CASSLLRGRATEKTQYF
CDR3 DNA: TGTGCCAGCAGTCTGCTTCGTGGCAGGGCCACGGAGAAGACCCAGTACTTC

clone size: .
D gene: TRBD2
CDR3 length: 13
J gene: TRBJ2-1
V gene: TRBV5-1
CDR3 protein: CASSFSGGNEQFF
CDR3 DNA: TGCGCCAGCAGCTTTAGCGGGGGCAATGAGCAGTTCTTC

clone size: .
D gene: .
CDR3 length: 12
J gene: TRBJ2-3
V gene: TRBV5-8
CDR3 protein: CASSLAVDTQYF
CDR3 DNA: TGTGCCAGCAGCTTAGCGGTAGATACGCAGTATTTT

clone size: .
D gene: .
CDR3 length: 12
J gene: TRBJ1-1
V gene: TRBV10-3
CDR3 protein: CAISSVNTEAFF
CDR3 DNA: TGTGCCATCAGTTCAGTGAACACTGAAGCTTTCTTT

clone size: .
D gene: TRBD1
CDR3 length: 17
J gene: TRBJ2-1
V gene: TRBV18
CDR3 protein: CASSRTGAVSSYNEQFF
CDR3 DNA: TGTGCCAGCTCGCGGACAGGGGCTGTGAGCTCCTACAATGAGCAGTTCTTC

clone size: .
D gene: .
CDR3 length: 15
J gene: TRBJ1-1
V gene: TRBV6-5
CDR3 protein: CASSRKGGMDTEAFF
CDR3 DNA: TGTGCCAGCAGTCGAAAAGGGGGTATGGACACTGAAGCTTTCTTT

clone size: .
D gene: TRBD2
CDR3 length: 16
J gene: TRBJ2-2
V gene: TRBV10-3
CDR3 protein: CAISGRTSANTGELFF
CDR3 DNA: TGTGCCATCAGTGGGAGGACTAGCGCAAACACCGGGGAGCTGTTTTTT

clone size: .
D gene: .
CDR3 length: 16
J gene: TRBJ2-6
V gene: TRBV7-9
CDR3 protein: CASRGDGVSGANVLTF
CDR3 DNA: TGTGCCAGCAGGGGGGACGGAGTCTCTGGGGCCAACGTCCTGACTTTC

clone size: .
D gene: .
CDR3 length: 12
J gene: TRBJ2-3
V gene: TRBV30
CDR3 protein: CAWSHRVETQYF
CDR3 DNA: TGTGCCTGGAGTCACAGGGTGGAGACGCAGTATTTT

clone size: .
D gene: .
CDR3 length: 15
J gene: TRBJ1-1
V gene: TRBV5-6
CDR3 protein: CASSLGITFGTEAFF
CDR3 DNA: TGTGCCAGCAGCCTCGGGATCACCTTCGGCACTGAAGCTTTCTTT

clone size: .
D gene: .
CDR3 length: 17
J gene: TRBJ2-7
V gene: TRBV11-3
CDR3 protein: CASNSSPLPEISYEQYF
CDR3 DNA: TGTGCCAGCAACTCGAGCCCCCTTCCGGAGATATCCTACGAGCAGTACTTC

clone size: .
D gene: TRBD2
CDR3 length: 17
J gene: TRBJ2-1
V gene: TRBV4-2
CDR3 protein: CASSQYRGLADTNEQFF
CDR3 DNA: TGTGCCAGCAGCCAATACAGGGGACTAGCGGATACCAATGAGCAGTTCTTC

clone size: .
D gene: .
CDR3 length: 14
J gene: TRBJ2-7
V gene: TRBV10-3
CDR3 protein: CAIRPGVLSYEQYF
CDR3 DNA: TGTGCCATCAGACCAGGCGTTCTCTCCTACGAGCAGTACTTC